The 30 T cell receptor beta chains below come from one sample, sequenced in a study of blood T cell repertoires in COVID-19. The assay was immunoSEQ multiplex PCR, and TCRdb's table has in-frame clones only and misses some. Among 150,000 to 200,000 clones listed, more than 75% were seen once. Sequences were obtained from PBMCs or T cells enriched from blood (not recorded which). The receptors originated from a woman between 45 and 65 years old with acute COVID-19.

The chain is built from TRBV28 and TRBJ2-5; 8 bases match TRBD2. The CDR3 totals 15 residues. From germline, CDR1 is MDHEN and CDR2 SYDVKM. V lost 5 bases, J lost 5 bases, and 10 bases stayed unmatched. CDR3 bases: TGTGCCAGCAGTCGCCCCGGGGCGGGGGGTGAGACCCAGTACTTC. It encodes CASSRPGAGGETQYF.

This chain links TRBV3-1 (or the pseudogene TRBV3-2) with TRBJ1-3, with D maybe TRBD1 (6 bases). Trimming took off 0 bases at V and 4 bases at J, with 13 bases between the two ends. Germline CDR1 reads LGHDT; CDR2 reads YNNKEL (reference sequence). This CDR3 has 16 residues. CDR3 sequence (DNA): TGTGCCAGCAGCCAAGATTCACAGGGACCCGGAAACACCATATATTTT. Translating gives CASSQDSQGPGNTIYF.

This clone appeared once. This chain uses TRBV13 with TRBJ2-7; unclear D gene. The length of the CDR3 is 14 residues. From germline, CDR1 is PRHDT and CDR2 FYEKMQ (reference sequence). The V gene lost 5 bases and the J gene lost 2 bases, with 13 bases spanning the gap. CDR3 in amino acids: CASSPIIRPYEQYV. CDR3 nucleotide sequence: TGTGCCAGCAGCCCTATCATCAGGCCCTACGAGCAGTACGTC.

The chain couples TRBV3-1 (or the pseudogene TRBV3-2) to TRBJ2-1; TRBD2 is a possible D gene (7 bases). This CDR3 has 17 residues. The V gene lost 4 bases and the J gene lost 2 bases, with 18 bases spanning the gap. CDR1 and CDR2 from the germline V gene are LGHDT and YNNKEL (reference sequence). CDR3 coding DNA: TGTGCCAGCAGCCCAGAGGGAAGGGGGGGCCCCTACAATGAGCAGTTCTTC. It codes for CASSPEGRGGPYNEQFF.

The rearrangement joins TRBV28 to TRBJ1-3; 9 bases map to TRBD1. This CDR3 comprises 18 residues. Per germline, CDR1 MDHEN and CDR2 SYDVKM. The V gene end was trimmed by 4 bases and the J gene end by 0 bases; junction bases not matched to a gene: 10. CDR3 bases: TGTGCCAGCAGTTCCCCCGGGGACAGGGTTACCTCTGGAAACACCATATATTTT. Protein product: CASSSPGDRVTSGNTIYF.

The V call is TRBV2, the J call TRBJ1-6, with 7 bases lining up with TRBD1. V was clipped by 6 bases and J by 4 bases; unmatched bases: 6. Germline V gene sequence: CDR1 SNHLY, CDR2 FYNNEI. This CDR3 contains 15 residues. The CDR3: CASSAQGVYNSPLHF. CDR3 in DNA: TGTGCCAGCAGCGCCCAGGGGGTATATAATTCACCCCTCCACTTT.

The chain employs TRBV19 and TRBJ1-2, with 10 bases that match TRBD1. Per the germline V gene, CDR1 is LNHDA and CDR2 is SQIVND (reference sequence). V lost 6 bases and J lost 4; bases outside the gene matches: 5. This CDR3 comprises 14 residues. As DNA, the CDR3 is TGTGCCAGTAGACCGGGACAGGGGCTCTATGGCTACACCTTC. It encodes CASRPGQGLYGYTF.

The table lists this clone with a few counts. This chain joins TRBV11-1 and TRBJ1-2; D is uncertain. This CDR3 region has 12 residues. CDR1 is SGHAT and CDR2 is FQDESV in the germline V gene (reference sequence). The V end lost 5 bases, the J end lost 6 bases, and 10 bases lay between the germline ends. This CDR3 reads CASSIDGNGYTF. The CDR3 DNA reads TGTGCCAGCAGCATTGACGGGAATGGCTACACCTTC.

This chain connects TRBV28 to TRBJ1-4; maybe TRBD1 (5 bases). V gave up 1 base and J gave up 8 bases, with 11 bases separating them. The CDR3 contains 14 residues. The germline V gene encodes CDR1 MDHEN and CDR2 SYDVKM. The CDR3 DNA follows: TGTGCCAGCAGTTTATCGGGGGTTCGCGAAAAACTGTTTTTT. Translation gives CASSLSGVREKLFF.

The chain is built from TRBV7-8 and TRBJ1-3; 9 nucleotides line up with TRBD1. Germline V CDR1 and CDR2: SGHVS, FQNEAQ. Unmatched junction bases numbered 7, after V lost 3 bases and J lost 7 bases. The CDR3 sequence is 15 residues long. CDR3 bases: TGTGCCAGCAGCTTTCCCGGGACAGGGAGGAACACCATATATTTT. Amino acid sequence: CASSFPGTGRNTIYF.

The genes are TRBV18 and TRBJ2-3; tentatively, D is TRBD1 (6 bases). V was cut by 5 bases and J by 8 bases, with 20 bases left in between. Germline V gene sequence: CDR1 KGHSH, CDR2 LQKENI. The CDR3 is 15 residues long. CDR3 DNA sequence: TGTGCCAGCTCATCGATGCAGGGGCCCCAAGGTACGCAGTATTTT. This gives the protein CASSSMQGPQGTQYF.

The chain uses TRBV19 and TRBJ2-6, with TRBD1 matching over 7 bases. V shed 4 bases, J shed 1 base, and the junction held 4 bases outside the gene matches. CDR3 length: 16 amino acids. The germline V gene encodes CDR1 LNHDA and CDR2 SQIVND (reference sequence). DNA of the CDR3: TGTGCCAGTAGTAAGGCAGGGGGTTCTGGGGCCAACGTCCTGACTTTC. Protein product: CASSKAGGSGANVLTF.

The chain is built from TRBV28 and TRBJ1-2, with D perhaps matching TRBD1 (5 bases). CDR1 and CDR2 from the germline V gene are MDHEN and SYDVKM. This CDR3 is built from 14 residues. Between the trimmed V and J ends, which lost 4 bases and 3 bases, there was a span of 12 bases. CDR3 loop: CASSSAQGDYGYTF. For the CDR3, the DNA is TGTGCCAGCAGTTCCGCGCAGGGTGACTATGGCTACACCTTC.

The gene calls are TRBV7-2 and TRBJ1-6, with unresolved D. Germline loops: CDR1 SGHTA, CDR2 FQGNSA. The CDR3 length is 15 residues. The ends were cut back, 5 bases at V and 8 bases at J, with 16 bases in the middle. CDR3 nucleotides: TGTGCCAGCAGCGTCCGGCCAGGATTAGATTCACCCCTCCACTTT. This codes for CASSVRPGLDSPLHF.

J is TRBJ1-2 and V is TRBV7-3, with D perhaps matching TRBD1 (5 bases). V lost 4 bases, J lost 4 bases, and 7 bases lay in between. Germline CDR1 is SGHTA and CDR2 is FQGTGA. The CDR3 contains 12 residues. The CDR3 is CASSSRGYGYTF. CDR3 DNA: TGTGCCAGCAGCTCAAGGGGCTATGGCTACACCTTC.

The chain recombines TRBV7-2 with TRBJ1-5; 7 bases are shared with TRBD1. V was pared by 5 bases and J by 7 bases, with 11 bases of the junction left unmatched. The length of the CDR3 is 15 residues. The germline gives CDR1 SGHTA, CDR2 FQGNSA. DNA for the CDR3: TGTGCCAGCAGCCTACAGGGGCAGGTGAACCAGCCCCAGCATTTT. As protein: CASSLQGQVNQPQHF.

V usage is TRBV5-6 and J usage is TRBJ1-1; no clear D. The V end was cut by 1 base, the J end by 0 bases, with 10 bases between. The germline gives CDR1 SGHDT, CDR2 YYEEEE. The CDR3 loop spans 15 amino acids. CDR3 protein: CASSLLNRLNTEAFF. The DNA for the CDR3 is TGTGCCAGCAGCTTGTTGAACAGATTGAACACTGAAGCTTTCTTT.

The gene calls are TRBV28 and TRBJ2-4; tentatively, D is TRBD2 (7 bases). CDR3 length: 14 amino acids. Between the trimmed V and J ends, which lost 8 bases and 0 bases, there was a span of 11 bases. Germline CDR1 and CDR2: MDHEN and SYDVKM. CDR3 region: CASEGGIAKNIQYF. In nucleotides, the CDR3 is TGTGCCAGCGAGGGGGGGATAGCCAAAAACATTCAGTACTTC.

The rearrangement joins TRBV11-2 to TRBJ2-1, with a weak D call TRBD2 (5 bases). This CDR3 is 16 amino acids long. Trimming took 6 bases from V and 0 from J, leaving 15 bases between them. The V gene's germline CDR1 is SGHAT and CDR2 FQNNGV. CDR3 sequence reads: CASSPQPGSSYNEQFF. For the CDR3, the DNA is TGTGCCAGCAGTCCGCAGCCGGGGAGCTCCTACAATGAGCAGTTCTTC.

The chain links TRBV11-3 to TRBJ1-1; TRBD1 agrees at 8 bases. Per the germline V gene, CDR1 is SGHNT and CDR2 is YENEEA. The CDR3 extends over 13 amino acids. J lost 8 bases, V lost 5 bases, and 7 bases had no gene match. The CDR3 DNA is TGTGCCAGCAGCCCAAGACAGGGGCGAGAAGCTTTCTTT. Translating gives CASSPRQGREAFF.

J is TRBJ1-1 and V is TRBV21-1; no check of the table's D call, TRBD1, against the DNA was made. TRBV21-1 is flagged as a pseudogene. The CDR3 consists of 12 residues. The CDR3 loop reads CAIGQANTEAFF. CDR3 sequence (DNA): TGTGCCATAGGACAGGCGAACACTGAAGCTTTCTTT.

The V call is TRBV4-1, the J call TRBJ1-1; D is perhaps TRBD1 (5 bases). Germline loops: CDR1 MGHRA, CDR2 YSYEKL. This CDR3 spans 17 amino acids. V was cut by 4 bases and J by 0 bases, with 18 bases left in between. The CDR3: CASSLPPLTVLNTEAFF. The CDR3 DNA sequence: TGCGCCAGCAGCCTGCCACCGTTGACAGTCTTGAACACTGAAGCTTTCTTT.

The chain carries TRBV19 and TRBJ1-4; 8 positions agree with TRBD1. After removal of 4 bases from V and 0 bases from J, the junction contained 10 bases not matched to a gene. This CDR3 contains 18 residues. Germline CDR1 reads LNHDA; CDR2 reads SQIVND (reference sequence). The CDR3 here is CASSRGQGRGATNEKLFF. The DNA of the CDR3 is TGTGCCAGTAGTAGAGGACAGGGAAGAGGAGCAACTAATGAAAAACTGTTTTTT.

This clone was detected only once. V is TRBV15 and J is TRBJ2-1, with 12 bases lining up with TRBD2. V lost 5 bases, J lost 4 bases, and 6 bases stayed unmatched. Germline V gives CDR1 LNHNV, CDR2 YYDKDF (reference sequence). This CDR3 is built from 16 residues. This CDR3 reads CATSDPGTSGYNEQFF. CDR3 nucleotide sequence: TGTGCCACCAGCGACCCCGGGACTAGCGGGTACAATGAGCAGTTCTTC. The variable domain in full, with the rest retrieved from reference TRBV15 and TRBJ2-1, is DAMVIQNPRYQVTQFGKPVTLSCSQTLNHNVMYWYQQKSSQAPKLLFHYYDKDFNNEADTPDNFQSRRPNTSFCFLDIRSPGLGDTAMYLCATSDPGTSGYNEQFFGPGTRLTVL.

This clone was observed at least ten times. This rearrangement joins TRBV7-8 to TRBJ2-3, with 8 nucleotides matching TRBD1. Per the germline V gene, CDR1 is SGHVS and CDR2 is FQNEAQ. CDR3 length: 15 residues. The J segment lost 2 bases and the V segment lost 1 base, leaving 2 bases of the junction unmatched. The CDR3 DNA sequence: TGTGCCAGCAGCTTAGTGGGACAGGACACAGATACGCAGTATTTT. The encoded protein is CASSLVGQDTDTQYF. Together with reference TRBV7-8 and TRBJ2-3, the CDR3 gives the full variable domain: GAGVSQSPRYKVAKRGQDVALRCDPISGHVSLFWYQQALGQGPEFLTYFQNEAQLDKSGLPSDRFFAERPEGSVSTLKIQRTQQEDSAVYLCASSLVGQDTDTQYFGPGTRLTVL.

This clone was found a few times. The rearrangement links TRBV19 to TRBJ1-4; 8 positions match TRBD1. CDR1 and CDR2 (germline): LNHDA, SQIVND (reference sequence). J lost 10 bases, V lost 3 bases, and 10 bases had no gene match. This CDR3 is built from 15 residues. For the CDR3, the DNA is TGTGCCAGTAGTATGGTTCGGCAGGGGGCAGGAAAACTGTTTTTT. This translates into CASSMVRQGAGKLFF.

The rearrangement uses TRBV5-1 and TRBJ1-1; D not certain. V was clipped by 5 bases and J by 4 bases, with 12 bases between them. In germline, CDR1 is SGHRS, CDR2 YFSETQ. CDR3 length: 13 amino acids. The CDR3 coding sequence is TGCGCCAGCAGGGAGGTCCTGGCCACTGAAGCTTTCTTT. Translation gives CASREVLATEAFF. Full variable domain (rest looked up from reference TRBV5-1 and TRBJ1-1): KAGVTQTPRYLIKTRGQQVTLSCSPISGHRSVSWYQQTPGQGLQFLFEYFSETQRNKGNFPGRFSGRQFSNSRSEMNVSTLELGDSALYLCASREVLATEAFFGQGTRLTVV.

The chain links TRBV6-5 to TRBJ1-1, with D maybe TRBD1 (6 bases). Per the germline V gene, CDR1 is MNHEY and CDR2 is SVGAGI. The CDR3 is made up of 14 amino acids. Trimming stripped 7 bases from V and 4 bases from J, with 16 bases between. This CDR3 reads CASNQQGVTTEAFF. For the CDR3, the DNA is TGTGCCAGCAATCAACAGGGAGTGACCACTGAAGCTTTCTTT.

About this clone itself: Other DNA sequences in this specimen translate into the identical CDR3. V usage is TRBV6-5 and J usage is TRBJ1-1, with 7 bases aligning to TRBD1. The trim removed 6 bases at V and 8 bases at J, leaving 9 bases unmatched. The CDR3 runs 13 residues. Looked up from germline, CDR1 is MNHEY and CDR2 is SVGAGI. CDR3 loop: CASRGSGTAEAFF. DNA of the CDR3: TGTGCCAGCAGAGGGTCAGGGACAGCCGAAGCTTTCTTT.

This chain joins TRBV29-1 and TRBJ2-2, with TRBD2 matching 9 bases. The junction had 17 bases not matched to a gene; V was cut back by 6 bases and J by 6 bases. This CDR3 comprises 17 residues. Germline V gene data show CDR1 as SQVTM and CDR2 as ANQGSEA. The CDR3 reads CSVRSTSGGSPPGELFF. The DNA of the CDR3 is TGCAGCGTGCGGTCGACCAGCGGGGGGAGTCCCCCCGGGGAGCTGTTTTTT.